Listed below are T cell receptor beta chains from one sample, sequenced in a study of T-cell reconstitution after alpha-beta-depleted transplantation in children. From the PCR reads, TCRdb called clonotypes with MiXCR, one entry per CDR3 protein. The sample includes around 600,000 distinct CDR3 sequences, 20% to 25% of them seen just once. This specimen consisted of PBMCs, mostly from graft donor cells, obtained 360 days after TCRalphabeta/CD19-depleted stem cell transplant. The receptors were sampled from a boy under two years old who had a stem cell transplant for acute myeloid leukemia, so the T cells may come from the graft donor. Both conserved end residues are part of each CDR3. Each record gives: CDR3 length, D gene, V gene, J gene, clone size, CDR3 DNA, CDR3 protein. A D gene is named only where the DNA matches it firmly. Only some rows state a clone size, as once, few, many or a class for expanded clones.

13,-,TRBV5-1,TRBJ2-5,many,TGCGCCAGCAGCTCCCCGTCGGGGGAGACCCAGTACTTC,CASSSPSGETQYF
15,-,TRBV6-1,TRBJ1-5,-,TGTGCCAGCAAACGGAGCGAGTATAGCAATCAGCCCCAGCATTTT,CASKRSEYSNQPQHF
15,TRBD2,TRBV20-1,TRBJ2-5,few,TGCAGTGCTAGAGATATCCTAGCGGACGGGGAGACCCAGTACTTC,CSARDILADGETQYF
15,-,TRBV5-1,TRBJ2-3,many,TGCGCCAGCAGCTTGGCAGGGTCGGTCACAGATACGCAGTATTTT,CASSLAGSVTDTQYF
11,-,TRBV25-1,TRBJ2-1,-,TGTGCCAGCAGTGTTATGTGGGAGCAGTTCTTC,CASSVMWEQFF
17,TRBD1,TRBV15,TRBJ1-5,-,TGTGCCACCAGCAGAGCGTTGACAGGGATCGGCAATCAGCCCCAGCATTTT,CATSRALTGIGNQPQHF
14,TRBD2,TRBV6-1,TRBJ2-2,few,TGTGCCACCGGGGGACTACCGAACACCGGGGAGCTGTTTTTT,CATGGLPNTGELFF
16,-,TRBV7-2,TRBJ2-1,many,TGTGCCAGCAGCTTAAGTCCCGACGCCCCCTACAATGAGCAGTTCTTC,CASSLSPDAPYNEQFF
14,-,TRBV29-1,TRBJ1-2,few,TGCAGCGTTGAAGCAGCTGCGGGGATCTATGGCTACACCTTC,CSVEAAAGIYGYTF
14,-,TRBV20-1,TRBJ2-5,few,TGCAGTGCTAGTCTCCCCCCGGGACAAAAGACCCAGTACTTC,CSASLPPGQKTQYF
16,TRBD1,TRBV29-1,TRBJ2-5,many,TGCAGCGTTGGCCGACAGGGCGGATTGGTGCTGGAGACCCAGTACTTC,CSVGRQGGLVLETQYF
13,-,TRBV20-1,TRBJ1-5,-,TGCAGTGCTGGGGAGTATAGCAATCAGCCCCAGCATTTT,CSAGEYSNQPQHF
11,-,TRBV5-1,TRBJ2-1,-,TGCGCCAGCGGGGGCCACAATGAGCAGTTCTTC,CASGGHNEQFF
17,TRBD2,TRBV6-2/TRBV6-3,TRBJ2-2,-,TGTGCCAGCGGCCCATTGAGCGGGGGCACTCCCACCGGGGAGCTGTTTTTT,CASGPLSGGTPTGELFF
15,TRBD1,TRBV20-1,TRBJ2-3,-,TGCAGTGCCCAACAACCGGGACAGGGGTCAGATACGCAGTATTTT,CSAQQPGQGSDTQYF
14,TRBD1,TRBV5-1,TRBJ2-7,-,TGCGCCAGCAGCCAGGACAGGGGGCCTAACGAGCAGTACTTC,CASSQDRGPNEQYF
17,TRBD2,TRBV24-1,TRBJ2-1,once,TGTGCCACCAGTGATGTCGGACTAGCGGGATCTGACAATGAGCAGTTCTTC,CATSDVGLAGSDNEQFF
16,TRBD2,TRBV7-2,TRBJ2-5,-,TGTGCCAGCAGCTTAGGGGCGGGCGGGGGGTCAGGGACCCAGTACTTC,CASSLGAGGGSGTQYF
17,-,TRBV4-3,TRBJ2-7,many,TGCGCCAGCAGCCAAGATAGAACGGGGCTAAGTTCCTACGAGCAGTACTTC,CASSQDRTGLSSYEQYF
11,-,TRBV29-1,TRBJ1-2,-,TGCAGCGTTGGACGGGAAGATGGCTACACCTTC,CSVGREDGYTF
15,-,TRBV20-1,TRBJ2-1,many,TGCAGTGCTACCAAGCGGGCTTCTCCCTTGAATGAGCAGTTCTTC,CSATKRASPLNEQFF
15,TRBD2,TRBV9,TRBJ2-1,-,TGTGCCAGCAGCGTAGCGGCGGGGGAGTACAATGAGCAGTTCTTC,CASSVAAGEYNEQFF
12,TRBD1,TRBV29-1,TRBJ2-1,few,TGCAGCGTACCGACAGGGGGGTATGAGCAGTTCTTC,CSVPTGGYEQFF
13,-,TRBV20-1,TRBJ1-5,few,TGCAGTGCTAGAGATATGTGGGATCAGCCCCAGCATTTT,CSARDMWDQPQHF
15,-,TRBV4-3,TRBJ2-2,many,TGCGCCAGCAGCTCCCGTCTTAGAGACACCGGGGAGCTGTTTTTT,CASSSRLRDTGELFF
14,TRBD2,TRBV12-3/TRBV12-4,TRBJ2-3,-,TGTGCCAGCAGGAGCGGGGGGGGTGCAGATACGCAGTATTTT,CASRSGGGADTQYF
13,-,TRBV29-1,TRBJ1-1,-,TGCAGCGTTGAAAGTTACATGAACACTGAAGCTTTCTTT,CSVESYMNTEAFF
13,-,TRBV29-1,TRBJ2-2,many,TGCAGCGCCTGGACTGGGGGCACCGGGGAGCTGTTTTTT,CSAWTGGTGELFF
15,-,TRBV3-1,TRBJ2-2,many,TGTGCCAGCAGCCAATCTGGGGAACGCGCCGGGGAGCTGTTTTTT,CASSQSGERAGELFF
13,-,TRBV29-1,TRBJ1-1,few,TGCAGCGTCGAAGGAGCCAAGAACACTGAAGCTTTCTTT,CSVEGAKNTEAFF
14,-,TRBV28,TRBJ2-2,-,TGTGCCAGCAGTTTGTCCAGCGCGGTCGGGGAGCTGTTTTTT,CASSLSSAVGELFF
14,-,TRBV12-3/TRBV12-4,TRBJ1-5,many,TGTGCCAGCAGCCCGAGTTTCGGCAATCAGCCCCAGCATTTT,CASSPSFGNQPQHF
14,-,TRBV20-1,TRBJ2-3,many,TGCAGTGCCTCACCCCCTGGCGGCACAGATACGCAGTATTTT,CSASPPGGTDTQYF
13,TRBD1,TRBV20-1,TRBJ2-7,-,TGCAGTGCTAGACGGGACAGAACCTACGAGCAGTACTTC,CSARRDRTYEQYF